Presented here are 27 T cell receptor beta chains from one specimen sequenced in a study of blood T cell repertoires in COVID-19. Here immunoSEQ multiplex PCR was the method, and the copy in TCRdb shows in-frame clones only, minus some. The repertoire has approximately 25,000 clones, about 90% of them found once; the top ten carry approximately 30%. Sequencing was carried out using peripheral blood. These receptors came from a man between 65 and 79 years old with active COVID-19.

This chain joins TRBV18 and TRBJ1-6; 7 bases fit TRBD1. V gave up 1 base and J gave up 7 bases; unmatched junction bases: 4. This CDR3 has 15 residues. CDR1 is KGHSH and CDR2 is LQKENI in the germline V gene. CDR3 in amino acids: CASSPLGQLNSPLHF. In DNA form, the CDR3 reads TGTGCCAGCTCACCACTGGGACAGTTAAATTCACCCCTCCACTTT.

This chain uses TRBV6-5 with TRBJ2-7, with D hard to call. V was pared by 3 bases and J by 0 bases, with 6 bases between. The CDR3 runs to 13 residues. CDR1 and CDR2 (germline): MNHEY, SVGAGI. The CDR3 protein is CASSYQISYEQYF. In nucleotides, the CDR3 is TGTGCCAGCAGTTATCAGATCTCCTACGAGCAGTACTTC.

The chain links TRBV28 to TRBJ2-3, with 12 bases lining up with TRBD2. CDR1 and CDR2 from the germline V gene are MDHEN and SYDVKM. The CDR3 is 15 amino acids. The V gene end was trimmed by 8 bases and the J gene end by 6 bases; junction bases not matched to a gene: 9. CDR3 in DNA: TGTGCCAGCGAGGGGGGGACTAGCGGGTTTGATACGCAGTATTTT. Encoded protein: CASEGGTSGFDTQYF.

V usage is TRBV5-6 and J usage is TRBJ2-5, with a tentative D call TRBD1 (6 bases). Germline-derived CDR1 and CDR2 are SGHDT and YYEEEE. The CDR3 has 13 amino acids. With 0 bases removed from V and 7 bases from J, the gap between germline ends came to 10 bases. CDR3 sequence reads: CASSLGRGRTQYF. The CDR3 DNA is TGTGCCAGCAGCTTGGGCAGGGGTAGGACCCAGTACTTC.

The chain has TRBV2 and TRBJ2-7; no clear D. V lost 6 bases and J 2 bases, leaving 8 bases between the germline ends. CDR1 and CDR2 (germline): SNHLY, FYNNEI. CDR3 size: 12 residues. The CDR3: CASSSETYEQYF. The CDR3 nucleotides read TGTGCCAGCAGCAGTGAAACCTACGAGCAGTACTTC.

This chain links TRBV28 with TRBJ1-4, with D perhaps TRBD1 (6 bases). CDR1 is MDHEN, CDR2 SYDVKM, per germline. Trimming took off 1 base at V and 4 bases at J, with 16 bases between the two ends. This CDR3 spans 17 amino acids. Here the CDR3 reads CASSLYGRGKNNEKLFF. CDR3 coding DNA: TGTGCCAGCAGTTTATACGGCAGGGGCAAAAATAATGAAAAACTGTTTTTT.

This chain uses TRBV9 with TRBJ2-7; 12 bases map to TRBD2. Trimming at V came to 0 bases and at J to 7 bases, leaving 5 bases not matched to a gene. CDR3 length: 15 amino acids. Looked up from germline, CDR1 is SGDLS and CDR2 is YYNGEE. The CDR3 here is CASSVAASGRGEQYF. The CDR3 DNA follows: TGTGCCAGCAGCGTAGCTGCTAGCGGGAGGGGGGAGCAGTACTTC. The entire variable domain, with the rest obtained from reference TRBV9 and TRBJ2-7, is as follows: DSGVTQTPKHLITATGQRVTLRCSPRSGDLSVYWYQQSLDQGLQFLIQYYNGEERAKGNILERFSAQQFPDLHSELNLSSLELGDSALYFCASSVAASGRGEQYFGPGTRLTVT.

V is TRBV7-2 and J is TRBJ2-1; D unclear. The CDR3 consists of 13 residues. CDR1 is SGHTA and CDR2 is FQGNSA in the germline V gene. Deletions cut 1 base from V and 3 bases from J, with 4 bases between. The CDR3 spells CASSLVNYNEQFF. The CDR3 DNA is TGTGCCAGCAGCTTAGTCAACTACAATGAGCAGTTCTTC.

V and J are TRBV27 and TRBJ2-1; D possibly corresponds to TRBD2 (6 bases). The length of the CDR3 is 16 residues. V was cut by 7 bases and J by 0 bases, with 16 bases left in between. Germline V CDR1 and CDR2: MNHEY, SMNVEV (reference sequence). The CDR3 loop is CASKISRGVSYNEQFF. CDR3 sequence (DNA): TGTGCCAGCAAAATCAGTCGCGGGGTCTCCTACAATGAGCAGTTCTTC.

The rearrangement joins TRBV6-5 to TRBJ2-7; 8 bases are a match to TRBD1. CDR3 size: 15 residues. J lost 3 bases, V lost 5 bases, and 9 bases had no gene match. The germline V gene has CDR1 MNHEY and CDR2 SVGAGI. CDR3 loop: CASSRAGTGDYEQYF. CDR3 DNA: TGTGCCAGCAGTAGAGCCGGGACAGGAGACTACGAGCAGTACTTC.

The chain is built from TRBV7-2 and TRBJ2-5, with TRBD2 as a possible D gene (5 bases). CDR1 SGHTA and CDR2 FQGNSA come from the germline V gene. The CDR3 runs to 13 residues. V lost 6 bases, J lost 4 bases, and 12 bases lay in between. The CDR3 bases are TGTGCCAGCAGTCCGGGGATAAGAGAGACCCAGTACTTC. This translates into CASSPGIRETQYF. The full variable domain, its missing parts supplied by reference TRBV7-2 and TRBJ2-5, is GAGVSQSPSNKVTEKGKDVELRCDPISGHTALYWYRQSLGQGLEFLIYFQGNSAPDKSGLPSDRFSAERTGGSVSTLTIQRTQQEDSAVYLCASSPGIRETQYFGPGTRLLVL.

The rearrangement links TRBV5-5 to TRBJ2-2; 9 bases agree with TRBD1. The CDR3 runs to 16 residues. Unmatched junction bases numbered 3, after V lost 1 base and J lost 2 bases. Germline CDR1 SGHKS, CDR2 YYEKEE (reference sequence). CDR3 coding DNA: TGTGCCAGCAGCTTGCAGGGACAGGGCAACACCGGGGAGCTGTTTTTT. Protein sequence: CASSLQGQGNTGELFF. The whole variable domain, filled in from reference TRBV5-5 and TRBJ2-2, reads DAGVTQSPTHLIKTRGQQVTLRCSPISGHKSVSWYQQVLGQGPQFIFQYYEKEERGRGNFPDRFSARQFPNYSSELNVNALLLGDSALYLCASSLQGQGNTGELFFGEGSRLTVL.

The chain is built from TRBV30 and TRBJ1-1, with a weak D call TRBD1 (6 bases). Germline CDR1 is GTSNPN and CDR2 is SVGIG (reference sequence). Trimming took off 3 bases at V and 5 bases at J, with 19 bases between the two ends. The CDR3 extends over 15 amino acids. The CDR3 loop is CAWRGQKGLGTEAFF. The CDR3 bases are TGTGCCTGGAGGGGACAAAAGGGGCTGGGTACTGAAGCTTTCTTT.

The CDR3 bases are TGTGCCAGCAGCCCGGCGGGACAGGGCTACAATGAGCAGTTCTTC. Its translation: CASSPAGQGYNEQFF. This chain joins TRBV6-5 and TRBJ2-1; the match to TRBD1 covers 9 bases. The CDR3 runs 15 residues. Germline values: CDR1 MNHEY, CDR2 SVGAGI. J gave up 3 bases and V 6 bases, and 6 bases lay outside the gene matches.

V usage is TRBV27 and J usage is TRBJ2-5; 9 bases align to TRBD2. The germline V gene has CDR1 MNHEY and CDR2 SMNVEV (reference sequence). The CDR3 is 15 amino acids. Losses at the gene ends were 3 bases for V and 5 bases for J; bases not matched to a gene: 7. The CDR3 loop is CASSFGGRVWETQYF. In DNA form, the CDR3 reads TGTGCCAGCAGTTTCGGCGGGAGGGTGTGGGAGACCCAGTACTTC.

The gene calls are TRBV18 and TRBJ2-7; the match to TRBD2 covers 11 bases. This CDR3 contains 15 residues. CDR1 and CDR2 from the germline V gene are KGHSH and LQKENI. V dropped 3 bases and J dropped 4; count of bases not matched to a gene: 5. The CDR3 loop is CASSPSSGRQYEQYF. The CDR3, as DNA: TGTGCCAGCTCACCCTCTAGCGGGAGGCAGTACGAGCAGTACTTC. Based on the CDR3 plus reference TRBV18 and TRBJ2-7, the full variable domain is NAGVMQNPRHLVRRRGQEARLRCSPMKGHSHVYWYRQLPEEGLKFMVYLQKENIIDESGMPKERFSAEFPKEGPSILRIQQVVRGDSAAYFCASSPSSGRQYEQYFGPGTRLTVT.

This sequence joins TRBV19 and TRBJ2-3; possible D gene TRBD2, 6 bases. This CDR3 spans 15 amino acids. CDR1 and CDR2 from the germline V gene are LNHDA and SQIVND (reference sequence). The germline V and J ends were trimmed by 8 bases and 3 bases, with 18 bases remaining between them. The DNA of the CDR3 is TGTGCCAGTGCCCGGGAGAGAAGGAGGACAGATACGCAGTATTTT. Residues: CASARERRRTDTQYF.

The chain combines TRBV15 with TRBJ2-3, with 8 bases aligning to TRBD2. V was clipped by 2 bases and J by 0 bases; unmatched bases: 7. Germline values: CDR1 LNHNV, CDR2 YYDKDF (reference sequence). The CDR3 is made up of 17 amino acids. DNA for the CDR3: TGTGCCACCAGCAGACAGTATAGCGGGGCCAGCACAGATACGCAGTATTTT. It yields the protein CATSRQYSGASTDTQYF.

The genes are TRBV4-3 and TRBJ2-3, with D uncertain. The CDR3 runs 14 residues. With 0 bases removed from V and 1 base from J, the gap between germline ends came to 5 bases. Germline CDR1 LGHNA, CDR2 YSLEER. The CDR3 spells CASSQDRGTDTQYF. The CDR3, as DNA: TGCGCCAGCAGCCAAGACCGGGGCACAGATACGCAGTATTTT.

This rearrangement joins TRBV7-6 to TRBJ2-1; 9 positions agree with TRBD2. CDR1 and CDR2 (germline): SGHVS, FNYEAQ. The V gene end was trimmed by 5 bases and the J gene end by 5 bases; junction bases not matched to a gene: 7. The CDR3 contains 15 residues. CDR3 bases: TGTGCCAGCAGCACCGGACTAGCGTTACACAATGAGCAGTTCTTC. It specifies CASSTGLALHNEQFF.

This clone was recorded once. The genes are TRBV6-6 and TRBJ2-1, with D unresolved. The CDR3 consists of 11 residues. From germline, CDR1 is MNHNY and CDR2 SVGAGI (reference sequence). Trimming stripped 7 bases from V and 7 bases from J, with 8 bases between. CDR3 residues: CASNSPNEQFF. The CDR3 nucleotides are TGTGCCAGCAACTCGCCGAATGAGCAGTTCTTC.

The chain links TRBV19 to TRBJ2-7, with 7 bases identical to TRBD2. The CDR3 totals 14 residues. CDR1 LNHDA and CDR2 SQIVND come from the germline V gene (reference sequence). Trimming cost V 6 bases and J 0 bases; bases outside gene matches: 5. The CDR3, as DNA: TGTGCCAGTAGACCAGGCGGGAGCTCCTACGAGCAGTACTTC. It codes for CASRPGGSSYEQYF.

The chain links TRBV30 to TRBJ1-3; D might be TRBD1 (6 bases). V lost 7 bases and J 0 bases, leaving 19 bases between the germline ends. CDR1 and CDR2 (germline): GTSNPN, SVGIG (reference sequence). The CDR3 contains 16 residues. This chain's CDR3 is CASPRKGDLSGNTIYF. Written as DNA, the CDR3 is TGTGCCTCCCCACGAAAGGGGGATCTCTCTGGAAACACCATATATTTT.

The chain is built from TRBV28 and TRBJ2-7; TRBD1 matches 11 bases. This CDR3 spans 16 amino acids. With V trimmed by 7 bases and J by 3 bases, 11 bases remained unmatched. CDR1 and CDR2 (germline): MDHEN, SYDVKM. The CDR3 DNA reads TGTGCCAGCACCAGCCATTTCGGGACAGGGGGCTACGAGCAGTACTTC. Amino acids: CASTSHFGTGGYEQYF.

The CDR3 sequence: CASSSGQGYSPLHF. The CDR3 DNA follows: TGTGCCAGCAGCTCGGGACAGGGATACTCACCCCTCCACTTT. This chain connects TRBV5-5 to TRBJ1-6; 9 positions agree with TRBD1. Germline V gives CDR1 SGHKS, CDR2 YYEKEE (reference sequence). The CDR3 totals 14 residues. V was pared by 3 bases and J by 10 bases, with 5 bases of the junction left unmatched.

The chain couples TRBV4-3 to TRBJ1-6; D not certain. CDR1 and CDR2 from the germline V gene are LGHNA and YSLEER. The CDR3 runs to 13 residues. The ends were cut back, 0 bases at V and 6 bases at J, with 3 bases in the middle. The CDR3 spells CASSQESNSPLHF. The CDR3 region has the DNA TGCGCCAGCAGCCAAGAGAGTAATTCACCCCTCCACTTT.

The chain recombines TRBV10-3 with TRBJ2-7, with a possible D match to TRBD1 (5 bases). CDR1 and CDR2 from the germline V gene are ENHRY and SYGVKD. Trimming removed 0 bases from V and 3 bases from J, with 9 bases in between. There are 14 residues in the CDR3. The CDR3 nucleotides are TGTGCCATCAGTGAGTCGGGGCGCAGCTACGAGCAGTACTTC. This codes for CAISESGRSYEQYF.